The 11 T cell receptor beta chains below come from one sample, sequenced in a study of cytomegalovirus exposure and HLA in healthy donors. PCR amplification relied on 60 Vbeta primers (plus 13 Jbeta primers). Measured with immunoSEQ multiplex PCR; TCRdb has only the in-frame clones, and not every one. The data contain 130,000 to 150,000 clones, 60% to 85% of them singletons. Sequencing input: PBMCs. Every receptor here comes from a man aged 40-55 years in good health and CMV-seropositive.

This sequence joins TRBV27 and TRBJ2-7, with a tentative D call TRBD2 (5 bases). Germline CDR1 reads MNHEY; CDR2 reads SMNVEV (reference sequence). CDR3 length equals 15 residues. The V gene lost 7 bases and the J gene lost 3 bases, with 19 bases spanning the gap. The CDR3 reads CASTRTRIGGYEQYF. CDR3 bases: TGTGCCAGCACTCGGACGAGGATCGGAGGCTACGAGCAGTACTTC.

This clone occurred a few times. DNA for the CDR3: TGTGCCAGCAGCTTAGGAGGGAATAATGAAAAACTGTTTTTT. This encodes CASSLGGNNEKLFF. This sequence joins TRBV7-9 and TRBJ1-4, with D hard to call. The V end lost 1 base, the J end lost 4 bases, and 7 bases lay between the germline ends. The CDR3 loop spans 14 amino acids. CDR1 is SEHNR, CDR2 FQNEAQ, per germline (reference sequence).

The chain combines TRBV27 with TRBJ2-3; D perhaps matches TRBD1 (5 bases). This CDR3 comprises 15 residues. Germline assignment: CDR1 MNHEY and CDR2 SMNVEV (reference sequence). V was trimmed by 6 bases and J by 4 bases, leaving 17 bases between them. CDR3 in DNA: TGTGCCAGCAGGGGGCAAGAGGTTGTTTCAGATACGCAGTATTTT. Residues: CASRGQEVVSDTQYF.

The CDR3 spells CASSEVHRAPVTF. The CDR3 nucleotides are TGTGCCAGCAGTGAAGTCCACAGGGCCCCGGTGACCTTC. V is TRBV25-1 and J is TRBJ1-2; possible D gene TRBD1, 6 bases. The CDR3 extends over 13 amino acids. V shed 2 bases and J shed 14 bases, with 18 bases lying between them. Germline-derived CDR1 and CDR2 are MGHDK and SYGVNS.

This clone was seen more than once but under ten times. V is TRBV7-9 and J is TRBJ1-4; D remains unclear. The CDR3 is 18 amino acids. Germline CDR1 is SEHNR and CDR2 is FQNEAQ (reference sequence). V lost 0 bases and J 6 bases, leaving 20 bases between the germline ends. The CDR3 DNA reads TGTGCCAGCAGCTTAGCGTCAGACATGCTATCCAATCATGAAAAACTGTTTTTT. It codes for CASSLASDMLSNHEKLFF.

The rearrangement uses TRBV2 and TRBJ1-4; 7 bases agree with TRBD1. From germline, CDR1 is SNHLY and CDR2 FYNNEI. This CDR3 spans 15 amino acids. The junction had 9 bases not matched to a gene; V was cut back by 4 bases and J by 7 bases. CDR3 in DNA: TGTGCCAGCAGTGCCTACTCCAGGGGGACTGAAAAACTGTTTTTT. Translated, it gives CASSAYSRGTEKLFF.

The chain combines TRBV5-1 with TRBJ1-1; 11 bases agree with TRBD1. Looked up from germline, CDR1 is SGHRS and CDR2 is YFSETQ. This CDR3 contains 14 residues. V gave up 4 bases and J gave up 5 bases; unmatched junction bases: 4. The CDR3 spells CASSRTGGSTEAFF. As DNA, the CDR3 is TGCGCCAGCAGCCGGACAGGGGGCTCGACTGAAGCTTTCTTT.

In this sample, this clone turned up once. The rearrangement uses TRBV5-5 and TRBJ2-7; the D gene is possibly TRBD2 (5 bases). Germline V gene sequence: CDR1 SGHKS, CDR2 YYEKEE (reference sequence). The CDR3 sequence is 17 residues long. The V end lost 3 bases, the J end lost 6 bases, and 25 bases lay between the germline ends. The CDR3 sequence is CASSSEPRRDPYVEQYF. The CDR3 region has the DNA TGTGCCAGCAGCTCGGAGCCTCGACGGGATCCCTATGTCGAGCAGTACTTC.

The chain recombines TRBV19 with TRBJ2-4; 7 bases are a match to TRBD1. Germline CDR1 reads LNHDA; CDR2 reads SQIVND (reference sequence). The CDR3 spans 11 residues. V lost 6 bases, J lost 10 bases, and 3 bases stayed unmatched. The CDR3 DNA reads TGTGCCAGTAGGAAACAGGGGATTCAGTACTTC. Protein product: CASRKQGIQYF.

The rearrangement links TRBV18 to TRBJ2-3; the D is unclear. CDR3 length: 15 amino acids. Trimming took 4 bases from V and 0 from J, leaving 11 bases between them. CDR1 is KGHSH, CDR2 LQKENI, per germline. The CDR3 region is CASSQTVTSTDTQYF. DNA for the CDR3: TGTGCCAGCTCACAAACTGTAACTAGCACAGATACGCAGTATTTT. The complete variable domain, with remaining parts taken from reference TRBV18 and TRBJ2-3, reads NAGVMQNPRHLVRRRGQEARLRCSPMKGHSHVYWYRQLPEEGLKFMVYLQKENIIDESGMPKERFSAEFPKEGPSILRIQQVVRGDSAAYFCASSQTVTSTDTQYFGPGTRLTVL.

The chain joins TRBV6-1 to TRBJ1-1; possible D gene TRBD1, 6 bases. The CDR3 spans 15 residues. CDR1 is MNHNS, CDR2 SASEGT, per germline. Trimming pared 6 bases from V and 0 bases from J, leaving 14 bases between. In nucleotides, the CDR3 is TGTGCCAGCAGCCAGAGACAGGAGATGAACACTGAAGCTTTCTTT. Its translation: CASSQRQEMNTEAFF.